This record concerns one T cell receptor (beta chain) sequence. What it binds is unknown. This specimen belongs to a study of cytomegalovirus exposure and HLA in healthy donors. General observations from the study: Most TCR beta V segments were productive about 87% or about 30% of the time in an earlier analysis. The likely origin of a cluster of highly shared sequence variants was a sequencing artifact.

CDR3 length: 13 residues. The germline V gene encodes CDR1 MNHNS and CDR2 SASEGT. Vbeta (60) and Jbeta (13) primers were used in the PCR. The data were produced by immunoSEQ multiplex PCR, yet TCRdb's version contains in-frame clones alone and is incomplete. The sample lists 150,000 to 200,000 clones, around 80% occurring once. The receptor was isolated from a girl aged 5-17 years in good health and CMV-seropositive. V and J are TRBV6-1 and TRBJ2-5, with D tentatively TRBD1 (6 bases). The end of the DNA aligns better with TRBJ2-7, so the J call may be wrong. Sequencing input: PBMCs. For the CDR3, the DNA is TGTGCCAGCAGAGCACACAGGGAATACGAGCAGTACTTC. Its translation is CASRAHREYEQYF.